The 15 T cell receptor beta chains below all came from one sample that was sequenced in a study of early T cells in non-severe SARS-CoV-2 infection. A single record per CDR3 protein comes from TCRdb applying MiXCR to the 5' RACE reads. This sample has approximately 97,000 distinct CDR3 sequences, with approximately 11% found just once. Here the sequenced sample was whole blood, taken at baseline. The receptors here all came from an adult who was a healthcare worker with PCR-confirmed SARS-CoV-2 infection or an uninfected control (not recorded which).

This clonotype appeared a few times. The genes are TRBV20-1 and TRBJ2-7, with D possibly being TRBD1 or TRBD2 (5 bases each). The CDR3 is 13 amino acids. Trimming removed 7 bases at V and 1 base at J, with 14 bases between. The V gene's germline CDR1 is DFQATT and CDR2 SNEGSKA (reference sequence). The chain's CDR3 is CSGRGVESYEQYF. In nucleotides, the CDR3 is TGCAGTGGCCGGGGCGTGGAATCCTACGAGCAGTACTTC.

The rearrangement uses TRBV20-1 and TRBJ1-6; D is possibly TRBD1 (5 bases). The germline gives CDR1 DFQATT, CDR2 SNEGSKA (reference sequence). The CDR3 covers 13 residues. Trimming took off 6 bases at V and 13 bases at J, with 19 bases between the two ends. The CDR3 loop reads CSASVPGLAPLHF. As DNA, the CDR3 is TGCAGTGCGAGCGTCCCGGGACTCGCTCCCCTCCACTTT.

This clonotype was recorded a few times. The chain is built from TRBV6-2 or TRBV6-3 and TRBJ1-5; 7 bases match TRBD1. The V gene's germline CDR1 is MNHEY and CDR2 SVGEGT. There are 14 residues in the CDR3. Losses at the gene ends were 4 bases for V and 5 bases for J; bases not matched to a gene: 5. The CDR3 sequence: CASSWGQQDQPQHF. The DNA of the CDR3 is TGTGCCAGCAGTTGGGGACAGCAGGATCAGCCCCAGCATTTT.

This clonotype was counted ten times or more. The genes are TRBV10-3 and TRBJ2-5, with D unclear. Trimming shortened V by 3 bases and J by 5 bases, and 7 bases separated the two germline ends. The germline V gene encodes CDR1 ENHRY and CDR2 SYGVKD. There are 12 residues in the CDR3. Written as DNA, the CDR3 is TGTGCCATCAGTGAAGGGTTGGAGACCCAGTACTTC. Translating gives CAISEGLETQYF.

The chain uses TRBV6-1 and TRBJ2-1; 7 nucleotides agree with TRBD1. This CDR3 spans 14 amino acids. V shed 6 bases, J shed 4 bases, and the junction held 6 bases outside the gene matches. Germline V gene data show CDR1 as MNHNS and CDR2 as SASEGT. Written as DNA, the CDR3 is TGTGCCAGCAGGGCCGGGACAGATTACAATGAGCAGTTCTTC. Translated: CASRAGTDYNEQFF.

V usage is TRBV12-3 or TRBV12-4 and J usage is TRBJ1-5, with a possible D match to TRBD1 (6 bases). V gave up 7 bases and J gave up 1 base, with 11 bases separating them. The CDR3 sequence is 14 residues long. The CDR3 spells CASTAQGSNQPQHF. The CDR3 DNA is TGTGCCAGCACCGCACAGGGCAGCAATCAGCCCCAGCATTTT.

The genes are TRBV7-2 and TRBJ2-3; weak D call: TRBD2 (6 bases). Germline V gene sequence: CDR1 SGHTA, CDR2 FQGNSA. Trimming took off 5 bases at V and 1 base at J, with 19 bases between the two ends. The CDR3 length is 17 residues. The DNA for the CDR3 is TGTGCCAGCAGCCCCACACGTACCGGAGGGGGCACAGATACGCAGTATTTT. Its translation: CASSPTRTGGGTDTQYF.

This clonotype was counted many times. The chain links TRBV9 to TRBJ1-1, with unresolved D. The CDR3 loop spans 13 amino acids. Germline V CDR1 and CDR2: SGDLS, YYNGEE. The V end lost 0 bases, the J end lost 4 bases, and 7 bases lay between the germline ends. The CDR3 DNA is TGTGCCAGCAGCGTAGTCGTTGGCACTGAAGCTTTCTTT. Amino acid sequence: CASSVVVGTEAFF. Together with reference TRBV9 and TRBJ1-1, the CDR3 gives the full variable domain: DSGVTQTPKHLITATGQRVTLRCSPRSGDLSVYWYQQSLDQGLQFLIQYYNGEERAKGNILERFSAQQFPDLHSELNLSSLELGDSALYFCASSVVVGTEAFFGQGTRLTVV.

The rearrangement joins TRBV11-2 to TRBJ2-5; D tentatively fits TRBD1 or TRBD2 (5 bases each). Germline V gene sequence: CDR1 SGHAT, CDR2 FQNNGV. Trimming took off 0 bases at V and 5 bases at J, with 25 bases between the two ends. The length of the CDR3 is 19 residues. The chain's CDR3 is CASSLDIRDVLGLLETQYF. The DNA of the CDR3 is TGTGCCAGCAGCTTAGATATAAGGGACGTTCTCGGATTGCTGGAGACCCAGTACTTC.

This clonotype was recorded many times. The junction and the germline gene differ at one end; a read error may be behind it. This sequence joins TRBV11-2 and TRBJ1-5; D gene unclear. There are 14 residues in the CDR3. In germline, CDR1 is SGHAT, CDR2 FQNNGV. The CDR3 coding sequence is TGTGCCAGCAGCCTAGACGCCCCGCAACAGCCCCAGCATTTT. Its translation is CASSLDAPQQPQHF.

This clonotype came up many times. The chain carries TRBV7-2 and TRBJ2-7; D ambiguous. Trimming stripped 3 bases from V and 1 base from J, with 4 bases between. The CDR3 loop spans 12 amino acids. Per the germline V gene, CDR1 is SGHTA and CDR2 is FQGNSA. The CDR3 region is CASSFQSYEQYF. In nucleotides, the CDR3 is TGTGCCAGCAGCTTTCAATCCTACGAGCAGTACTTC.

This CDR3 reads CASRMAAGASYEQYF. In DNA form, the CDR3 reads TGTGCCAGCAGAATGGCGGCGGGCGCCTCCTACGAGCAGTACTTC. The chain uses TRBV2 and TRBJ2-7; weak D call: TRBD2 (5 bases). CDR1 SNHLY and CDR2 FYNNEI come from the germline V gene. This CDR3 has 15 amino acids. The V end lost 6 bases, the J end lost 0 bases, and 15 bases lay between the germline ends.

This clonotype was seen a handful of times. This sequence joins TRBV7-8 and TRBJ1-1, with D uncertain. V was cut by 1 base and J by 7 bases, with 10 bases left in between. The length of the CDR3 is 13 residues. The germline V gene has CDR1 SGHVS and CDR2 FQNEAQ. As DNA, the CDR3 is TGTGCCAGCAGCTTAGGATCTCGTCTTGAAGCTTTCTTT. It is translated as CASSLGSRLEAFF. The full variable domain, with the rest looked up from reference TRBV7-8 and TRBJ1-1, is GAGVSQSPRYKVAKRGQDVALRCDPISGHVSLFWYQQALGQGPEFLTYFQNEAQLDKSGLPSDRFFAERPEGSVSTLKIQRTQQEDSAVYLCASSLGSRLEAFFGQGTRLTVV.

The rearrangement uses TRBV9 and TRBJ2-1; 9 nucleotides agree with TRBD1. CDR3 size: 13 residues. Germline CDR1 reads SGDLS; CDR2 reads YYNGEE. J gave up 10 bases and V 2 bases, and 4 bases lay outside the gene matches. The CDR3 protein is CASSVGTGTEQFF. The CDR3 DNA is TGTGCCAGCAGCGTGGGGACAGGGACCGAGCAGTTCTTC.

This clonotype was recorded at least ten times. V is TRBV29-1 and J is TRBJ2-7; D gene ambiguous. Trimming pared 5 bases from V and 4 bases from J, leaving 9 bases between. The CDR3 extends over 11 amino acids. CDR1 SQVTM and CDR2 ANQGSEA come from the germline V gene. CDR3 in amino acids: CSVTNRYEQYF. The CDR3 nucleotides are TGCAGCGTTACCAACAGATACGAGCAGTACTTC.